This T cell receptor (beta chain) was recorded in a study of blood T cells in healthy people across ages. Study details: About one barcoded beta molecule per two T cells was the capture yield of template switching.

Sample-barcoded 5' priming and a J-beta primer mix drove a second PCR of roughly 7 to 11 cycles. TCRdb re-derived calls from the 5' RACE reads in MiXCR, one entry per CDR3 protein. The sample lists roughly 1,700,000 distinct CDR3 sequences, approximately 28% occurring once. Only a few counts were recorded for this clonotype. The CDR3 loop spans 16 amino acids. Germline V gives CDR1 MNHEY, CDR2 SMNVEV (reference sequence). Trimming removed 3 bases from V and 6 bases from J; junction bases left unmatched: 8. Peripheral blood from each donor was collected in a volume of about 10 milliliters. Input material: blood. This clonotype originated in a woman aged 25 to 45 in good health. V is TRBV27 and J is TRBJ2-3; TRBD1 aligns across 11 bases. The CDR3 loop reads CASSFSAGQGVDTQYF. The CDR3 DNA reads TGTGCCAGCAGTTTTTCAGCGGGACAGGGGGTTGATACGCAGTATTTT.